This T cell receptor (beta chain) was retrieved from a study of OX40 agonist ivuxolimab in advanced cancers. Germline V gene lookup returns CDR1 SGHTS and CDR2 YDEGEE. This CDR3 has 14 residues. Trimming removed 3 bases at V and 8 bases at J, with 12 bases between. Regarding the study as a whole: Expansion of clones was among the lowest in partial responders at 0.1-3.0 mg/kg. The study found that CD8+ T cells averaged more expanded clones than CD4+.

Clones were sequenced by immunoSEQ multiplex PCR, and TCRdb holds only the in-frame ones, with some missing. Here the sample spans 45,000 to 60,000 clones, about 85% being singletons. As regards this clone: What it recognizes is unknown.

The material was CD4+ or CD8+ T cells sorted from blood, obtained in a trial of the OX40 agonist ivuxolimab. J is TRBJ1-6 and V is TRBV5-8, with TRBD1 as a possible D gene (5 bases). The sequence was collected from an adult with an advanced solid tumor such as melanoma, head and neck, liver or kidney cancer. This chain's CDR3 is CASSSFGAYSPLHF. CDR3 coding DNA: TGTGCCAGCAGCTCCTTTGGGGCTTATTCACCCCTCCACTTT.